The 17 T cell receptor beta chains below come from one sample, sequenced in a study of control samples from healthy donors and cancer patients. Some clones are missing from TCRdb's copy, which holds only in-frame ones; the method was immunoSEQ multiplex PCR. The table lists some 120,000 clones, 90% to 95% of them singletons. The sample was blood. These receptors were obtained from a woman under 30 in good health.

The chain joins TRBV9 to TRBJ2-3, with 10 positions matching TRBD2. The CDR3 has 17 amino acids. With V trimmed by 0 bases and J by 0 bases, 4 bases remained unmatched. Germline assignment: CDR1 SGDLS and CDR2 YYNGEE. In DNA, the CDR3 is TGTGCCAGCAGCGTAGTAGCTAGCGGGAGCAGCACAGATACGCAGTATTTT. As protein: CASSVVASGSSTDTQYF. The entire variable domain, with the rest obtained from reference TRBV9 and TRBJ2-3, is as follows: DSGVTQTPKHLITATGQRVTLRCSPRSGDLSVYWYQQSLDQGLQFLIQYYNGEERAKGNILERFSAQQFPDLHSELNLSSLELGDSALYFCASSVVASGSSTDTQYFGPGTRLTVL.

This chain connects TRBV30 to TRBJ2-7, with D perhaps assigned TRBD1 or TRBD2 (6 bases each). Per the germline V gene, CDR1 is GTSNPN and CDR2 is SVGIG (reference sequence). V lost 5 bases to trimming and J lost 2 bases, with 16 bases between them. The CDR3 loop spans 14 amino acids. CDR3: CAWRLGGRTYEQYF. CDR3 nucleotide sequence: TGTGCCTGGCGGCTAGGGGGGCGCACCTACGAGCAGTACTTC.

DNA of the CDR3: TGTGCCAGCAGCCAAGATAGAGACAGCCTCTATGGCTACACCTTC. Translated: CASSQDRDSLYGYTF. The genes are TRBV4-2 and TRBJ1-2; maybe TRBD1 (5 bases). V was clipped by 0 bases and J by 4 bases, with 12 bases between them. The CDR3 is made up of 15 amino acids. Germline V gives CDR1 LGHNA, CDR2 YNFKEQ.

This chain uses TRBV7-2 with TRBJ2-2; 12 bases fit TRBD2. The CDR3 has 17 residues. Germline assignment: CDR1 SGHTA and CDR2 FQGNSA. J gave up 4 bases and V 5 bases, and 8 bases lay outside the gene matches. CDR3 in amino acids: CASSPGLAGLGTGELFF. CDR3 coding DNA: TGTGCCAGCAGCCCTGGACTAGCGGGGTTGGGCACCGGGGAGCTGTTTTTT.

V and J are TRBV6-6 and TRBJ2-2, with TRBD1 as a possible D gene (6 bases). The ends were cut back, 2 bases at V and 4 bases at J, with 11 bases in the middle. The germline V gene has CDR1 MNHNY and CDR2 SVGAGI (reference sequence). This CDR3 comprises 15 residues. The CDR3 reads CASSYRGMSTGELFF. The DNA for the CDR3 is TGTGCCAGCAGTTACAGGGGGATGAGCACCGGGGAGCTGTTTTTT.

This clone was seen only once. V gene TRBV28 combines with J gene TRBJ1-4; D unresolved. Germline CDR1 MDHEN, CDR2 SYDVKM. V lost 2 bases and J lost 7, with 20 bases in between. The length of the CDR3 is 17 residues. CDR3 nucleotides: TGTGCCAGCAGTTTAGTTGAGCGCCGAGGTTTTGGTGAAAAACTGTTTTTT. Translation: CASSLVERRGFGEKLFF.

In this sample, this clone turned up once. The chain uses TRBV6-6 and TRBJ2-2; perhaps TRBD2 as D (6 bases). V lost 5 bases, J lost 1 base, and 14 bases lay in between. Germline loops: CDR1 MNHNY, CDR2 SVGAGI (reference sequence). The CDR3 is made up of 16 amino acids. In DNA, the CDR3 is TGTGCCAGCAGTCTCTACGGAGGGCAGAACACCGGGGAGCTGTTTTTT. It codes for CASSLYGGQNTGELFF.

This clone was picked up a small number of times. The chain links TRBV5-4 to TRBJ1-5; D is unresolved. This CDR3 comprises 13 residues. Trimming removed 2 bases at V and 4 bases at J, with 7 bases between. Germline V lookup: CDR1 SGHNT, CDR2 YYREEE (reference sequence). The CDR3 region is CASSFGPNQPQHF. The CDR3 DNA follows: TGTGCCAGCAGCTTCGGCCCGAATCAGCCCCAGCATTTT.

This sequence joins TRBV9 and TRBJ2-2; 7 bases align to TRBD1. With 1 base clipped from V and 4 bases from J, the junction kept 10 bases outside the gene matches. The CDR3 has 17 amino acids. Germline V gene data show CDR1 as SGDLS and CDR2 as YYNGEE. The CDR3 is CASSVTPKAGGTGELFF. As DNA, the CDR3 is TGTGCCAGCAGCGTAACCCCTAAGGCAGGGGGCACCGGGGAGCTGTTTTTT.

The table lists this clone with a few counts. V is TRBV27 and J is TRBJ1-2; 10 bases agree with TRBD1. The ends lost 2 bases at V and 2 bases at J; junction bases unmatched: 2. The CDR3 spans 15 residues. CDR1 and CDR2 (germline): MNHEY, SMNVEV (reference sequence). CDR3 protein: CASSLLGQGNYGYTF. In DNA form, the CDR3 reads TGTGCCAGCAGTTTACTGGGACAGGGGAACTATGGCTACACCTTC.

DNA of the CDR3: TGTGCCAGCAGTTTATATGTAGAGACCCAGTACTTC. Its protein product is CASSLYVETQYF. This rearrangement joins TRBV12-3 or TRBV12-4 to TRBJ2-5; D unclear. The CDR3 runs to 12 residues. Deletions cut 2 bases from V and 4 bases from J, with 5 bases between.

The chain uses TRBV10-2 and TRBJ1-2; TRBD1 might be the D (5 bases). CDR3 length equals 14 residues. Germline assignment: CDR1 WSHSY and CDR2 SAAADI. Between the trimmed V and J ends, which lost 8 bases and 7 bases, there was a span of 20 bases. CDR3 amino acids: CASSFGSGGSGYTF. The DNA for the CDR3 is TGCGCCAGCTCCTTCGGGTCGGGGGGGAGTGGCTACACCTTC.

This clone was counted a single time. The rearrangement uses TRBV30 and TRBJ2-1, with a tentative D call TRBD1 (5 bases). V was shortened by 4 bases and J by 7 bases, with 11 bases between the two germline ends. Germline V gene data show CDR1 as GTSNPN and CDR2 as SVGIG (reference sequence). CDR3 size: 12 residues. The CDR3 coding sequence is TGTGCCTGGACCGACAGCCGAAATGAGCAGTTCTTC. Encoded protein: CAWTDSRNEQFF. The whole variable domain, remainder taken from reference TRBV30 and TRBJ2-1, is SQTIHQWPATLVQPVGSPLSLECTVEGTSNPNLYWYRQAAGRGLQLLFYSVGIGQISSEVPQNLSASRPQDRQFILSSKKLLLSDSGFYLCAWTDSRNEQFFGPGTRLTVL.

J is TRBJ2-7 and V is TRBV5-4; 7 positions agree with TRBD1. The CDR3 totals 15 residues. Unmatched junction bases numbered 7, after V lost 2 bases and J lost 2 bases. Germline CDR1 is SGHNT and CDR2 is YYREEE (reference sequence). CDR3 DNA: TGTGCCAGCAGCTTTACAGGGGCCAAAGCCTACGAGCAGTACTTC. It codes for CASSFTGAKAYEQYF.

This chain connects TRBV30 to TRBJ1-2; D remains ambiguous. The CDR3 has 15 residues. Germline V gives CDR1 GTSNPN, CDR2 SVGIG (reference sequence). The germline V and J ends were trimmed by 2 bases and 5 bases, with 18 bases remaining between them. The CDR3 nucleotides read TGTGCCTGGAGTCCATATAGTCGTAGGGATTATGGCTACACCTTC. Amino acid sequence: CAWSPYSRRDYGYTF. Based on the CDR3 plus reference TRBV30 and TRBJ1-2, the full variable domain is SQTIHQWPATLVQPVGSPLSLECTVEGTSNPNLYWYRQAAGRGLQLLFYSVGIGQISSEVPQNLSASRPQDRQFILSSKKLLLSDSGFYLCAWSPYSRRDYGYTFGSGTRLTVV.

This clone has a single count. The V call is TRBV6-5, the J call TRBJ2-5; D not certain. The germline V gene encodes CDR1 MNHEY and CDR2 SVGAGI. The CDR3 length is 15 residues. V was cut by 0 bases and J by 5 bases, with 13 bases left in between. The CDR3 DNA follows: TGTGCCAGCAGTTACTCGCCCGGGCTGGGGGAGACCCAGTACTTC. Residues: CASSYSPGLGETQYF.

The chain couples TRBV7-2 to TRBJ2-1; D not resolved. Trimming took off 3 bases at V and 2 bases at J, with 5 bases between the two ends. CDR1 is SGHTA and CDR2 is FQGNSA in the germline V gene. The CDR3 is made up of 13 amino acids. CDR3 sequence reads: CASSFTPYNEQFF. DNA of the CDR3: TGTGCCAGCAGCTTCACTCCCTACAATGAGCAGTTCTTC. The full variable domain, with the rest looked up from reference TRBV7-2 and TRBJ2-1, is GAGVSQSPSNKVTEKGKDVELRCDPISGHTALYWYRQSLGQGLEFLIYFQGNSAPDKSGLPSDRFSAERTGGSVSTLTIQRTQQEDSAVYLCASSFTPYNEQFFGPGTRLTVL.